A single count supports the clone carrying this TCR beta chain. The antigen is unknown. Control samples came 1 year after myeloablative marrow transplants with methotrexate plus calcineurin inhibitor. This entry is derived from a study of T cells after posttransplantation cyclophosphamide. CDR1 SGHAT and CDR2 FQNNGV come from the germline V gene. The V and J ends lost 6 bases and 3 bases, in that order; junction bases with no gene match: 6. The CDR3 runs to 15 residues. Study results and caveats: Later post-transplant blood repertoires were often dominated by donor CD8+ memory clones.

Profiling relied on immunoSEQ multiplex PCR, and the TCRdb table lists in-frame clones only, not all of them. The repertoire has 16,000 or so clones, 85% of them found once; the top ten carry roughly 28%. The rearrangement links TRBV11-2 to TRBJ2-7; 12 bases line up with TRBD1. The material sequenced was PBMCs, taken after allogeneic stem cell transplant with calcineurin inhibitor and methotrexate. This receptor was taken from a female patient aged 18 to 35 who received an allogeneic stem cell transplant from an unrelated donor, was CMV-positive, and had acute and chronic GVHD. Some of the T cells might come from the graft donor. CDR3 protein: CASSFGTGGFYEQYF. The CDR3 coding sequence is TGTGCCAGCAGTTTCGGGACAGGGGGCTTCTACGAGCAGTACTTC.